This T cell receptor beta chain was obtained from a study of PD-L1 blockade in urothelial cancer. TCRdb's copy holds only in-frame clones and misses some; the assay was immunoSEQ multiplex PCR. The data contain under 40,000 clones, approximately 90% of them singletons. Germline CDR1 reads SGHRS; CDR2 reads YFSETQ. The CDR3 consists of 15 residues. J was trimmed by 6 bases and V by 4 bases; bases with no gene match: 6. The time point here: peripheral blood 6 weeks after treatment start. Sequencing used PBMCs, obtained around atezolizumab (anti-PD-L1) treatment. This chain connects TRBV5-1 to TRBJ2-1; TRBD2 aligns across 11 bases. The source of this sequence is a man at least 80 years old with urothelial cancer. The CDR3 sequence is CASSLIAGGGNEQFF. For the CDR3, the DNA is TGCGCCAGCAGCCTTATAGCGGGAGGGGGCAATGAGCAGTTCTTC.